This TCR beta chain was documented in a study of blood T cell repertoires in COVID-19. The protocol was immunoSEQ multiplex PCR, while the TCRdb copy is restricted to in-frame clones and leaves out a portion. Of 140,000 to 150,000 clones listed, 65% to 80% are singletons. Input material: peripheral blood. This receptor was obtained from a man aged 50 to 60 with acute or convalescent COVID-19.

For the CDR3, the DNA is TGTGCCATCAGTGAGGGTTTAGCAACCGTCGGCACCATAGGAAACAATTCACCCCTCCACTTT. Protein product: CAISEGLATVGTIGNNSPLHF. This chain links TRBV10-3 with TRBJ1-6, with D unresolved. Looked up from germline, CDR1 is ENHRY and CDR2 is SYGVKD. The germline V and J ends were trimmed by 2 bases and 7 bases, with 30 bases remaining between them. The length of the CDR3 is 21 residues.